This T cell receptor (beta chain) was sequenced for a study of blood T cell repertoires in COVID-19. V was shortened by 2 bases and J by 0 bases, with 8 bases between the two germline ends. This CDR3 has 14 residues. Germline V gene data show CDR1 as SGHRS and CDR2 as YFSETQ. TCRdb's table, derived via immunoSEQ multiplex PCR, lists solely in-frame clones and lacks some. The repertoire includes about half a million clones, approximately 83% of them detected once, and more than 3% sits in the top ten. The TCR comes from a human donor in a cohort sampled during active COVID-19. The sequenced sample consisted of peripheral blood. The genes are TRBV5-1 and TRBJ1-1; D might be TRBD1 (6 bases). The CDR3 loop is CASSFSGVNTEAFF. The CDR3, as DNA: TGCGCCAGCAGCTTCTCAGGGGTGAACACTGAAGCTTTCTTT.